This T cell receptor (beta chain) was profiled in a study of CXCR3-negative and CXCR3-positive naive CD8 T cells. Study conclusions and caveats: Compared with CXCR3-negative naive cells, CXCR3-positive naive cells showed more hydrophobic TRB CDR3s.

Germline assignment: CDR1 SQVTM and CDR2 ANQGSEA. The CDR3 has 15 residues. Each TRB cDNA library was prepared by 5' RACE (with UMI labels). TCRdb reanalyzed the 5' RACE reads, giving one entry per CDR3 protein sequence and no DNA. The sample totals about 6,700 distinct CDR3 sequences. Turning to this clonotype: What it recognizes is unknown.

The rearrangement links TRBV29-1 to TRBJ1-4; TCRdb names TRBD1, which stays unverified in the absence of DNA. The sequenced sample was naive CXCR3+ CD8+ T cells from blood. Described subset: CD45RO-CCR7+CD27+CD95- naive CD8+ T cells expressing CXCR3 (TNR3+). The TCR sequence derives from a human donor in good health. Some clones in this sample may be carry-over from other donors' samples. The chain's CDR3 is CSVEGFGRGNEKLFF.